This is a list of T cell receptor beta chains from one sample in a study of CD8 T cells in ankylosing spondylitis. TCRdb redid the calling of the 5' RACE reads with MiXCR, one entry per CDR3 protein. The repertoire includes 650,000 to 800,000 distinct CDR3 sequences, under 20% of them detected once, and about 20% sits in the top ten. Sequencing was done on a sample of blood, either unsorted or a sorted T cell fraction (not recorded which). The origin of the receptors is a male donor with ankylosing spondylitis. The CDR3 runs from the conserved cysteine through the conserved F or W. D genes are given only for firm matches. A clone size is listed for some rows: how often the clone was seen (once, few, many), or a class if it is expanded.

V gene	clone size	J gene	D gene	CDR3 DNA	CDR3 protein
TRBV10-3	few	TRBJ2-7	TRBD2	TGTGCCATCAGTGAGTTTAGCGGGAGTGACGAGCAGTACTTC	CAISEFSGSDEQYF
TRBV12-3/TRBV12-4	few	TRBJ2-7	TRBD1	TGTGCCAGCAGTCCCATCGCTCGGGACAGGGAGACCTACGAGCAGTACTTC	CASSPIARDRETYEQYF
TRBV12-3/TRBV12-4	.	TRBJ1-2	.	TGTGCCAGCAGTTTCGGACTTGACAGCTATGGCTACACCTTC	CASSFGLDSYGYTF
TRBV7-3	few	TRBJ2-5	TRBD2	TGTGCCAGCAGCTCTCTAGGCGGGAGGGAAGAGACCCAGTACTTC	CASSSLGGREETQYF
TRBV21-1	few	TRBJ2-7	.	TGTGCCAGCAGCAAAGTAGGAGGGGCGGGCACCACCTACGAGCAGTACTTC	CASSKVGGAGTTYEQYF
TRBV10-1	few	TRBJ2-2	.	TGCGCCAGCAGTGAGGGTCAGAAAAACACCGGGGAGCTGTTTTTT	CASSEGQKNTGELFF
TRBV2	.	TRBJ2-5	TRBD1	TGTGCCAGCAGGCCCGGGGCAGGGGGCGCGGAGACCCAGTACTTC	CASRPGAGGAETQYF
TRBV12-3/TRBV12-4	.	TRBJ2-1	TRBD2	TGTGCCACCTCGACTAGCGGGAGGAACGTCGAGCAGTTCTTC	CATSTSGRNVEQFF
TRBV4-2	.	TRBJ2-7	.	TGTGCCAGCAGCCAAGATAGGGGAGTCGAGCAGTACTTC	CASSQDRGVEQYF
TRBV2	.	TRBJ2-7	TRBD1	TGTGCCAGCAGGACTCCAGCTCCCCGGGACAGGGGCCACGAGCAGTACTTC	CASRTPAPRDRGHEQYF
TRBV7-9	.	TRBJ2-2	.	TGTGCCAGCAGCCACGTTGACAGAGGCGTGAACACCGGGGAGCTGTTTTTT	CASSHVDRGVNTGELFF
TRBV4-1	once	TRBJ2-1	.	TGCGCCAGCAGCCAAGGTGCGGACTACAATGAGCAGTTCTTC	CASSQGADYNEQFF
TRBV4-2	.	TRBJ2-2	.	TGTGCCAGCAGCCTCATAGGGGGGGCGGTCGGGGAGCTGTTTTTT	CASSLIGGAVGELFF
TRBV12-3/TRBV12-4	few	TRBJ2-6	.	TGTGCCAGCAGTTTAGAAGTTCGACAGGAGAAAATATACTCTGGGGCCAACGTCCTGACTTTC	CASSLEVRQEKIYSGANVLTF
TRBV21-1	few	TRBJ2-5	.	TGTGCCAGCTCCCCAAGGGCGACAGGGAACTACCAAGAGACCCAGTACTTC	CASSPRATGNYQETQYF
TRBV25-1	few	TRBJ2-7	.	TGTGCCAGCAGTGTCCCCGGGACTCAAGAGCAGTACTTC	CASSVPGTQEQYF
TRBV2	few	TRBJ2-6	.	TGTGCCAGCAAGGCAGCAAAAAGCTCTGGGGCCAACGTCCTGACTTTC	CASKAAKSSGANVLTF
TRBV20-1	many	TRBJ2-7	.	TGCAGTGCTAGATCGGTCAGGGAAGACTACGAGCAGTACTTC	CSARSVREDYEQYF
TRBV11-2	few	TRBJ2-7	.	TGTGCCAGCAGCTTCGACCCCTACGAGCAGTACTTC	CASSFDPYEQYF
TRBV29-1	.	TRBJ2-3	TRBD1	TGCAGCGCCCGGGGACAGGTCACAGATACGCAGTATTTT	CSARGQVTDTQYF
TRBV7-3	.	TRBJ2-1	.	TGTGCCAGCAGCTTAAGTACAGTCACTTCCTACAATGAGCAGTTCTTC	CASSLSTVTSYNEQFF
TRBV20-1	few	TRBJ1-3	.	TGCAGTGCCTCCCGGACGGACAGCTCTGGAAACACCATATATTTT	CSASRTDSSGNTIYF
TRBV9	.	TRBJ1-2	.	TGTGCCAGCAGCGTAGCACAGACCGCTAACTATGGCTACACCTTC	CASSVAQTANYGYTF
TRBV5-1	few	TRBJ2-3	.	TGCGCCAGCAGCAACTTAGGGGGGGGAGCAGATACGCAGTATTTT	CASSNLGGGADTQYF
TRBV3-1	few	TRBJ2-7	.	TGTGCCAGCAGCCGAGGACAGAAGACCAACGAGCAGTACTTC	CASSRGQKTNEQYF
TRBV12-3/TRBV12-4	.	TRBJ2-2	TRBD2	TGTGCCAGCAGTTTTTCGAGACTAGCGGGGACCGGGGAGCTGTTTTTT	CASSFSRLAGTGELFF
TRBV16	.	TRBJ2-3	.	TGTGCCAGCAGCCAATCTGTCCTCAGCACAGATACGCAGTATTTT	CASSQSVLSTDTQYF
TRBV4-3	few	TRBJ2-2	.	TGCGCCAGCAGCCCAGATGGGACGGGAGCGACCGGGGAGCTGTTTTTT	CASSPDGTGATGELFF
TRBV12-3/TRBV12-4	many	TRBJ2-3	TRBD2	TGTGCCAGCAGTCGGACTAGCGGGGGCGCAGATACGCAGTATTTT	CASSRTSGGADTQYF
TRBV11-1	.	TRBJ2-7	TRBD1	TGTGCCAGCAGCCACTCCGGGACAGGGAGCTACGAGCAGTACTTC	CASSHSGTGSYEQYF
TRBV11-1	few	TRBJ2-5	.	TGTGCCAGCAGCTTCCCCCTCGACAATCAAGAGACCCAGTACTTC	CASSFPLDNQETQYF
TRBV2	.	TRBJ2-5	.	TGTGCCAGCAGTGAAGGTCCCAGAGCTCAAGAGACCCAGTACTTC	CASSEGPRAQETQYF
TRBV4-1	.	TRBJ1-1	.	TGCGCCAGCAGCCGCCAAAGCGGCCAGAACACTGAAGCTTTCTTT	CASSRQSGQNTEAFF
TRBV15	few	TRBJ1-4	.	TGTGCCACCAGCAGAGATTACCGTTGGCGGATAAATGAAAAACTGTTTTTT	CATSRDYRWRINEKLFF
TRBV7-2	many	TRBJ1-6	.	TGTGCCAGCAGCTTAGGGCAGGGGTATAATTCACCCCTCCACTTT	CASSLGQGYNSPLHF
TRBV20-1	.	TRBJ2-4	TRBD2	TGCAGTGCTAGACAGCGGGAGGGCAAAGGAAACATTCAGTACTTC	CSARQREGKGNIQYF
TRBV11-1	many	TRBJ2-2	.	TGTGCCAGCAGGACCCATCCCGGGGAGCTGTTTTTT	CASRTHPGELFF
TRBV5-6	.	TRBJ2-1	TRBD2	TGTGCCAGCAGCATACTAGCGGGGGAGTTCAATGAGCAGTTCTTC	CASSILAGEFNEQFF
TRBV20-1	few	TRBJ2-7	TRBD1	TGCAGTGCTAGAGATGTGACAGGGCCCGAGGGGTTCGAGCAGTACTTC	CSARDVTGPEGFEQYF
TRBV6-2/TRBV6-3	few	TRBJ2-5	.	TGTGCCAGCAGTTACCCCCTCGAGACCCAGTACTTC	CASSYPLETQYF
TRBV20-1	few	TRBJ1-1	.	TGCAGTGCTAGAGATAAGGGATACACTGAAGCTTTCTTT	CSARDKGYTEAFF
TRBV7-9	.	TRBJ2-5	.	TGTGCCAGCAGCTTCGCAGGGTATCAGGGGCAAGAGACCCAGTACTTC	CASSFAGYQGQETQYF
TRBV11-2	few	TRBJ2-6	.	TGTGCCAGCAGCTTAGAAGGGCTGTCTGGGGCCAACGTCCTGACTTTC	CASSLEGLSGANVLTF
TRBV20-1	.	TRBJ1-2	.	TGCAGTGCTAGAGACTATCTGACAGCGACCTATGGCTACACCTTC	CSARDYLTATYGYTF
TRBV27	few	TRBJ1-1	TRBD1	TGTGCCAGCAGTATACGACAGGGAGGGAACACTGAAGCTTTCTTT	CASSIRQGGNTEAFF
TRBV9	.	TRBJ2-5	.	TGTGCCAGCAGCGTCGACCTAGGAGGAGAGACCCAGTACTTC	CASSVDLGGETQYF
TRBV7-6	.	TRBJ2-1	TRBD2	TGTGCCAGCAGCCGCAGACTAGCGGGAGGGAATGATGAGCAGTTCTTC	CASSRRLAGGNDEQFF
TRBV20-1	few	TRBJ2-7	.	TGCAGTGCTAGAGTTTCTCCAAAGTCCGGCGAGCAGTACTTC	CSARVSPKSGEQYF
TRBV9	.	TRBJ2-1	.	TGTGCCAGCAGCGACCCGCCGGCAGGTGACAATGAGCAGTTCTTC	CASSDPPAGDNEQFF
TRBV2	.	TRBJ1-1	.	TGTGCCAGCGTAAGACAGGCGAACACTGAAGCTTTCTTT	CASVRQANTEAFF